The 20 T cell receptor beta chains in this list originate from one sample, sequenced in a study of blood T cell repertoires in COVID-19. Data came from immunoSEQ multiplex PCR; TCRdb stores just in-frame clones and leaves some out. The sample gives 350,000 to 400,000 clones, 80% to 90% of which show up once; 1% is in the top ten. Input material: PBMCs or T cells enriched from blood (not recorded which). Receptors originate from a man aged 18 to 29 who had recovered from COVID-19.

With regard to this clone: The same CDR3 is also encoded by other DNA sequences in this sample. The rearrangement uses TRBV28 and TRBJ1-6; no firm D call. Germline values: CDR1 MDHEN, CDR2 SYDVKM. The CDR3 has 15 residues. V lost 5 bases and J lost 0, with 8 bases in between. CDR3 in DNA: TGTGCCAGCAGTCCGCGGGGCTCCTATAATTCACCCCTCCACTTT. Residues: CASSPRGSYNSPLHF.

The V call is TRBV10-3, the J call TRBJ2-1; TRBD2 matches at 13 bases. CDR1 and CDR2 from the germline V gene are ENHRY and SYGVKD. The CDR3 runs 18 residues. V shed 10 bases, J shed 4 bases, and the junction held 16 bases outside the gene matches. The CDR3 spells CATTLKRTSGSTYNEQFF. In DNA form, the CDR3 reads TGTGCCACGACGCTAAAAAGGACTAGCGGGAGTACTTACAATGAGCAGTTCTTC.

This clone was seen just once. The chain carries TRBV27 and TRBJ2-5; 13 bases line up with TRBD2. The CDR3 sequence is 19 residues long. CDR1 is MNHEY, CDR2 SMNVEV, per germline (reference sequence). V shed 3 bases and J 0 bases; nucleotides not matched to a gene: 10. The CDR3 nucleotides are TGTGCCAGCAGTTTCTACGGACCGGGACTAGCGGGGTACCAAGAGACCCAGTACTTC. It translates to CASSFYGPGLAGYQETQYF.

The genes are TRBV28 and TRBJ2-2; 10 bases align to TRBD1. J was trimmed by 0 bases and V by 6 bases; bases with no gene match: 1. The CDR3 is 15 amino acids. Germline V CDR1 and CDR2: MDHEN, SYDVKM. CDR3 sequence (DNA): TGTGCCAGCAGGGGACAGGGGCCGAACACCGGGGAGCTGTTTTTT. It specifies CASRGQGPNTGELFF.

This clone was observed once. This chain uses TRBV7-6 with TRBJ1-6; 8 positions agree with TRBD1. Trimming removed 5 bases from V and 7 bases from J; junction bases left unmatched: 7. CDR1 is SGHVS and CDR2 is FNYEAQ in the germline V gene. This CDR3 spans 15 amino acids. CDR3 sequence reads: CASSPLGQGNSPLHF. The CDR3 region has the DNA TGTGCCAGCAGCCCGCTAGGACAGGGCAATTCACCCCTCCACTTT.

This chain connects TRBV24-1 to TRBJ2-2, with D possibly TRBD1 on 6 matching bases. The germline V gene encodes CDR1 KGHDR and CDR2 SFDVKD. Trimming removed 9 bases from V and 5 bases from J, with 12 bases in between. This CDR3 contains 13 residues. The chain's CDR3 is CATGNRDTGELFF. CDR3 in DNA: TGTGCCACCGGAAACAGGGATACCGGGGAGCTGTTTTTT.

The rearrangement links TRBV6-5 to TRBJ1-5; TRBD1 aligns across 11 bases. CDR3 length equals 15 residues. Losses at the gene ends were 5 bases for V and 6 bases for J; bases not matched to a gene: 6. CDR1 is MNHEY and CDR2 is SVGAGI in the germline V gene. CDR3 sequence reads: CASSPGQGAFQPQHF. CDR3 nucleotide sequence: TGTGCCAGCAGTCCCGGACAGGGGGCATTTCAGCCCCAGCATTTT.

V gene TRBV6-2 or TRBV6-3 combines with J gene TRBJ1-1, with D perhaps TRBD1 (6 bases). Germline assignment: CDR1 MNHEY and CDR2 SVGEGT. Trimming took 6 bases from V and 1 from J, leaving 9 bases between them. The CDR3 sequence is 13 residues long. CDR3 loop: CASSMDRNTEAFF. The CDR3 nucleotides read TGTGCCAGCAGCATGGACAGGAACACTGAAGCTTTCTTT.

This clone was counted only a few times. This chain joins TRBV6-5 and TRBJ1-6, with TRBD1 identical over 9 bases. Per the germline V gene, CDR1 is MNHEY and CDR2 is SVGAGI. The ends lost 6 bases at V and 6 bases at J; junction bases unmatched: 3. The CDR3 totals 14 residues. This CDR3 reads CASRGQGSNSPLHF. The CDR3 DNA sequence: TGTGCCAGCAGGGGACAGGGCAGTAATTCACCCCTCCACTTT.

The rearrangement uses TRBV13 and TRBJ1-6, with TRBD1 as a possible D gene (6 bases). Per the germline V gene, CDR1 is PRHDT and CDR2 is FYEKMQ (reference sequence). V lost 5 bases to trimming and J lost 7 bases, with 12 bases between them. The CDR3 covers 14 residues. The CDR3 DNA sequence: TGTGCCAGCAGCGGGCGGACAGTCAATTCACCCCTCCACTTT. Its translation is CASSGRTVNSPLHF. Full variable domain (outside the CDR3, taken from reference TRBV13 and TRBJ1-6): AAGVIQSPRHLIKEKRETATLKCYPIPRHDTVYWYQQGPGQDPQFLISFYEKMQSDKGSIPDRFSAQQFSDYHSELNMSSLELGDSALYFCASSGRTVNSPLHFGNGTRLTVT.

The chain uses TRBV25-1 and TRBJ2-1; perhaps TRBD2 as D (5 bases). Trimming left V 6 bases short and J 4 bases short, with 7 bases between. The CDR3 has 12 residues. Germline V gene sequence: CDR1 MGHDK, CDR2 SYGVNS. The CDR3 loop reads CASSLAYNEQFF. CDR3 sequence (DNA): TGTGCCAGCAGCTTAGCGTACAATGAGCAGTTCTTC. Filled out from reference TRBV25-1 and TRBJ2-1, the complete variable domain reads EADIYQTPRYLVIGTGKKITLECSQTMGHDKMYWYQQDPGMELHLIHYSYGVNSTEKGDLSSESTVSRIRTEHFPLTLESARPSHTSQYLCASSLAYNEQFFGPGTRLTVL.

The genes are TRBV29-1 and TRBJ2-3; 7 nucleotides agree with TRBD1. Germline lookup yields CDR1 SQVTM and CDR2 ANQGSEA. V lost 6 bases and J lost 2; bases outside the gene matches: 8. This CDR3 has 14 residues. CDR3 residues: CSVATTGTTDTQYF. DNA of the CDR3: TGCAGCGTCGCCACGACAGGGACCACAGATACGCAGTATTTT.

The chain employs TRBV24-1 and TRBJ2-1; TRBD2 matches at 11 bases. Germline V gene sequence: CDR1 KGHDR, CDR2 SFDVKD. CDR3 size: 15 residues. V shed 7 bases and J 7 bases; nucleotides not matched to a gene: 8. For the CDR3, the DNA is TGTGCCACCAGGGCCACTGGGACTAGCGGTAATGAGCAGTTCTTC. The encoded protein is CATRATGTSGNEQFF.

The rearrangement joins TRBV10-3 to TRBJ2-5; 12 bases are shared with TRBD1. Trimming removed 3 bases from V and 7 bases from J; junction bases left unmatched: 9. The CDR3 extends over 16 amino acids. CDR1 and CDR2 (germline): ENHRY, SYGVKD. The chain's CDR3 is CAISEGGQGALGTQYF. The CDR3 DNA is TGTGCCATCAGTGAAGGGGGACAGGGGGCTCTGGGGACCCAGTACTTC.

The chain couples TRBV7-8 to TRBJ2-7; D call uncertain. The CDR3 runs 11 residues. Germline-derived CDR1 and CDR2 are SGHVS and FQNEAQ. V lost 4 bases to trimming and J lost 2 bases, with 3 bases between them. CDR3 DNA sequence: TGTGCCAGCAGCTCCGCCTACGAGCAGTACTTC. It yields the protein CASSSAYEQYF.

The chain combines TRBV29-1 with TRBJ2-7; D remains unclear. The CDR3 runs to 12 residues. Per the germline V gene, CDR1 is SQVTM and CDR2 is ANQGSEA. The germline V and J ends were trimmed by 4 bases and 0 bases, with 7 bases remaining between them. The CDR3 spells CSVAESSYEQYF. The CDR3 DNA reads TGCAGCGTTGCTGAGAGCTCCTACGAGCAGTACTTC.

The chain has TRBV7-6 and TRBJ2-7, with TRBD2 matching over 10 bases. The V gene end was trimmed by 1 base and the J gene end by 0 bases; junction bases not matched to a gene: 3. This CDR3 has 16 residues. Germline CDR1 SGHVS, CDR2 FNYEAQ. CDR3 nucleotides: TGTGCCAGCAGCTTAGAGGTAGCGGGGGGCTCCTACGAGCAGTACTTC. This gives the protein CASSLEVAGGSYEQYF.

J is TRBJ2-1 and V is TRBV5-4; 14 bases line up with TRBD2. V gave up 6 bases and J gave up 12 bases; unmatched junction bases: 14. The CDR3 spans 16 residues. CDR1 SGHNT and CDR2 YYREEE come from the germline V gene (reference sequence). In nucleotides, the CDR3 is TGTGCCAGCACCCCCCTTCCGGGACTAGCGGGAGATGGGCAGTTCTTC. It translates to CASTPLPGLAGDGQFF.

This clone has only a few counts. V gene TRBV12-3 or TRBV12-4 combines with J gene TRBJ1-5; TRBD1 might be the D (5 bases). The CDR3 sequence is 12 residues long. The germline V and J ends were trimmed by 9 bases and 7 bases, with 13 bases remaining between them. The CDR3 coding sequence is TGTGCCAGTGGCAGGGTTACCCAGCCCCAGCATTTT. The encoded protein is CASGRVTQPQHF.

V is TRBV11-3 and J is TRBJ2-2, with D perhaps matching TRBD2 (5 bases). V was trimmed by 3 bases and J by 1 base, leaving 12 bases between them. This CDR3 region has 16 residues. Germline CDR1 SGHNT, CDR2 YENEEA. The CDR3 loop reads CASSLRSGQNTGELFF. CDR3 coding DNA: TGTGCCAGCAGCTTGAGAAGCGGTCAGAACACCGGGGAGCTGTTTTTT.